Included here is one T cell receptor (beta chain) sequence, with context. The sample belongs to a study of blood T cell repertoires in COVID-19. On the study more broadly: PBMCs, B-cell-depleted T cells, or T cells were the source of the cDNA or gDNA that made up the material.

Germline loops: CDR1 SEHNR, CDR2 FQNEAQ (reference sequence). Deletions cut 3 bases from V and 5 bases from J, with 10 bases between. This CDR3 has 13 residues. In the original analysis: It was from reference gene primer amplification that nucleated cell counts were estimated. Assay: immunoSEQ multiplex PCR; the TCRdb copy retains only in-frame clones and omits some. V and J calls plus clone size are reproduced from that table; the DNA served to infer D and trimming. Of about 43,000 clones listed, 75% to 90% were seen once; the top ten hold about 9.2%. Sequencing input: peripheral blood. The origin of this receptor is an elderly woman with active COVID-19. The chain recombines TRBV7-9 with TRBJ2-5; possible D gene TRBD2, 5 bases. Here the CDR3 DNA reads TGTGCCAGCAGCTTTCGAGGGCAGGAGACCCAGTACTTC. The encoded protein is CASSFRGQETQYF.